This T cell receptor beta chain was sequenced during a study of T cells expressing NK-cell markers. Study-level background: Sequencing covered eight donors, seven HCMV-seropositive and one seronegative. Broader study findings: There were four donors in whom these clonotypes also led the CD3+CD56-NKG2C+ fraction.

Comments on this clonotype: The target antigen is unknown.

TCRdb reprocessed the 5' RACE reads, keeping one entry per CDR3 protein, no DNA. The ten top clones account for roughly 20%, within a sample of roughly 120,000 distinct CDR3 sequences. Germline V CDR1 and CDR2: LNHDA, SQIVND (reference sequence). CDR3 size: 15 residues. The sequencing sample was made of blood T cells: a sorted CD56 or NKG2C T cell subset, CD4+ or CD8+ T cells, or bulk PBMC T cells (not recorded which). The TCR originated in a woman between 18 and 70 years old in good health. The chain has TRBV19 and TRBJ2-7; the D call of TRBD1 rests on TCRdb alone, since no DNA is present to check it. Here the CDR3 reads CASSVGQGSSYEQYF.